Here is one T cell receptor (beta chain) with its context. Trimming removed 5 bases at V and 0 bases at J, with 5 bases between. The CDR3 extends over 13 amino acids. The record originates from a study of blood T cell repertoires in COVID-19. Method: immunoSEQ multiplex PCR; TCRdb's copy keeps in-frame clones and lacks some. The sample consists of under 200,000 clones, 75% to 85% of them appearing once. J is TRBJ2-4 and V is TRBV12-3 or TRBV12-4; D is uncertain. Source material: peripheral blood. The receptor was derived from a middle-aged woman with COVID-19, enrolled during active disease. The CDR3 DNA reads TGTGCCAGCAGTCTAACAGCCAAAAACATTCAGTACTTC. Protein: CASSLTAKNIQYF.